The sample holds many counts of the clone carrying this T cell receptor (beta chain). Antigen specificity is unknown. No treatment had been given to any patient before thyroid surgery. The data derive from a study of metastatic and nonmetastatic thyroid tumors. Study overall: Repertoire comparison spanned blood and tumor or nodule tissue of malignant and benign thyroid patients.

Overall study results and limits: For both blood and tumor, malignant thyroid tumors reportedly showed significantly higher TCR beta diversity than benign nodules did.

Original analysis: A distant-metastasis classifier for papillary thyroid cancer was built using CDR3 differences across clinicopathological groups. MiXCR was used by TCRdb to re-call the PCR reads. The V and J calls here are based on TCRdb, not the publication. The sample has some 40,000 clones, 15% to 20% seen once; the top ten hold 15% to 20%. There are 13 residues in the CDR3. Germline V gene sequence: CDR1 SGHNT, CDR2 YYREEE (reference sequence). V was shortened by 1 base and J by 6 bases, with 10 bases between the two germline ends. The chain links TRBV5-4 to TRBJ1-2; tentatively, D is TRBD1 (6 bases). Sequenced material: blood. The receptor comes from a female donor with papillary thyroid cancer or a benign thyroid nodule (not recorded which). Some clones in this sample may be carry-over from other donors' samples. In DNA, the CDR3 is TGTGCCAGCAGCTTGATAGGGGGGGATGGCTACACCTTC. It specifies CASSLIGGDGYTF.